Below, 3 T cell receptor beta chains from the same sample are listed, as sequenced in a study of cytomegalovirus exposure and HLA in healthy donors. The PCR had 60 Vbeta and 13 Jbeta primers. Method: immunoSEQ multiplex PCR; TCRdb's copy keeps in-frame clones and lacks some. The data show 100,000 to 150,000 clones, roughly 78% seen once. The material sequenced was PBMCs. The receptors stem from a man aged 25 to 40 in good health and CMV-seronegative.

With regard to this clone: Other DNA sequences in this sample translate to the same CDR3. This chain links TRBV6-5 with TRBJ1-1, with a tentative D call TRBD1 (6 bases). The CDR3 covers 14 residues. Trimming took off 0 bases at V and 3 bases at J, with 8 bases between the two ends. Germline V gene lookup returns CDR1 MNHEY and CDR2 SVGAGI. CDR3 DNA sequence: TGTGCCAGCAGTTACTCCGAGGGGGACACTGAAGCTTTCTTT. This codes for CASSYSEGDTEAFF.

The V and J genes are TRBV29-1 and TRBJ2-4, with D perhaps matching TRBD2 (6 bases). Trimming shortened V by 1 base and J by 5 bases, and 18 bases separated the two germline ends. Germline V gene data show CDR1 as SQVTM and CDR2 as ANQGSEA. The CDR3 runs 16 residues. CDR3 protein: CSVEGYLSGRQNIQYF. The CDR3 coding sequence is TGCAGCGTTGAAGGTTACCTTAGCGGCCGGCAAAACATTCAGTACTTC. The full variable domain, rest sourced from reference TRBV29-1 and TRBJ2-4, is SAVISQKPSRDICQRGTSLTIQCQVDSQVTMMFWYRQQPGQSLTLIATANQGSEATYESGFVIDKFPISRPNLTFSTLTVSNMSPEDSSIYLCSVEGYLSGRQNIQYFGAGTRLSVL.

The sample holds a few counts of this clone. The chain links TRBV28 to TRBJ1-1, with D maybe TRBD1 (5 bases). Per the germline V gene, CDR1 is MDHEN and CDR2 is SYDVKM. V gave up 4 bases and J gave up 4 bases, with 16 bases separating them. The CDR3 runs to 15 residues. CDR3 coding DNA: TGTGCCAGCAGTTCCGACGGCAGGGCGGTCACTGAAGCTTTCTTT. This translates into CASSSDGRAVTEAFF.